This passage covers 26 T cell receptor beta chains from one sample sequenced in a study of identical twins. MiXCR, run by TCRdb on the 5' RACE reads, gives a single entry per CDR3 protein. Seen here are roughly 240,000 distinct CDR3 sequences, approximately 7% observed once, and the top ten hold roughly 3.7%. These same records also appear under a second study, on yellow fever vaccine responses in identical twins.

The source material was memory (CD45RO+) T cells sorted from blood. These receptors were collected from a woman aged 18-30 years in good health.

The chain employs TRBV14 and TRBJ1-6; D is perhaps TRBD1 (6 bases). There are 14 residues in the CDR3. CDR1 is SGHDN, CDR2 FVKESK, per germline. V was trimmed by 6 bases and J by 10 bases, leaving 16 bases between them. CDR3 in amino acids: CASRSNRVRSPLHF. In nucleotides, the CDR3 is TGTGCCAGCAGATCAAACAGGGTCCGGTCACCCCTCCACTTT.

There are many counts of this clonotype. The gene calls are TRBV10-2 and TRBJ2-5; no firm D call. The V end lost 0 bases, the J end lost 4 bases, and 15 bases lay between the germline ends. The germline gives CDR1 WSHSY, CDR2 SAAADI. CDR3 length: 16 residues. CDR3 protein: CASSESVWVVTETQYF. In nucleotides, the CDR3 is TGCGCCAGCAGTGAGTCGGTCTGGGTGGTAACAGAGACCCAGTACTTC.

The rearrangement joins TRBV3-1 to TRBJ2-3, with D uncertain. CDR3 size: 14 residues. Between the trimmed V and J ends, which lost 0 bases and 2 bases, there was a span of 6 bases. Germline V CDR1 and CDR2: LGHDT, YNNKEL (reference sequence). The CDR3 spells CASSQDVSTDTQYF. The CDR3 DNA is TGTGCCAGCAGCCAAGATGTGTCCACAGATACGCAGTATTTT.

The V call is TRBV28, the J call TRBJ1-3, with D possibly TRBD1 on 5 matching bases. V lost 6 bases and J 10 bases, leaving 22 bases between the germline ends. The CDR3 runs 15 residues. Germline V CDR1 and CDR2: MDHEN, SYDVKM. Here the CDR3 reads CASSTTVQEGRTIYF. CDR3 bases: TGTGCCAGCAGCACGACAGTTCAAGAGGGGAGGACCATATATTTT.

This clonotype has just a few counts. The J gene is TRBJ2-1, the V gene TRBV6-1; 14 bases match TRBD2. The CDR3 has 16 amino acids. Germline CDR1 reads MNHNS; CDR2 reads SASEGT. The junction had 5 bases not matched to a gene; V was cut back by 6 bases and J by 4 bases. DNA of the CDR3: TGTGCCAGCAGCGGACTAGCGGGGGGCCTTTACAATGAGCAGTTCTTC. This encodes CASSGLAGGLYNEQFF.

In this sample, this clonotype turned up many times. The chain links TRBV10-2 to TRBJ2-7; D could derive from TRBD1 or TRBD2 (5 bases each). Trimming took 5 bases from V and 2 from J, leaving 10 bases between them. The CDR3 runs 13 residues. From germline, CDR1 is WSHSY and CDR2 SAAADI. CDR3 DNA: TGCGCCAGCAGTAGGGACGAGACCTACGAGCAGTACTTC. It encodes CASSRDETYEQYF.

This rearrangement joins TRBV2 to TRBJ1-2; D is perhaps TRBD1 (5 bases). This CDR3 contains 14 residues. Germline-derived CDR1 and CDR2 are SNHLY and FYNNEI. V was trimmed by 6 bases and J by 4 bases, leaving 15 bases between them. The CDR3 protein is CASSTAGVRYGYTF. Here the CDR3 DNA reads TGTGCCAGCAGCACAGCGGGGGTTCGCTATGGCTACACCTTC.

The CDR3 sequence is CASSSLGGRTDTQYF. The CDR3 coding sequence is TGTGCCAGCAGCTCCCTAGGGGGACGCACAGATACGCAGTATTTT. This rearrangement joins TRBV7-8 to TRBJ2-3; possibly TRBD1 for D (6 bases). Germline V gene sequence: CDR1 SGHVS, CDR2 FQNEAQ. Trimming pared 4 bases from V and 1 base from J, leaving 12 bases between. This CDR3 contains 15 residues. The variable domain in full, completed from reference TRBV7-8 and TRBJ2-3, reads GAGVSQSPRYKVAKRGQDVALRCDPISGHVSLFWYQQALGQGPEFLTYFQNEAQLDKSGLPSDRFFAERPEGSVSTLKIQRTQQEDSAVYLCASSSLGGRTDTQYFGPGTRLTVL.

There are a few counts of this clonotype. The chain joins TRBV12-3 or TRBV12-4 to TRBJ1-1, with D unclear. The CDR3 is 13 amino acids. V dropped 8 bases and J dropped 0 bases, with 10 bases sitting between them. In nucleotides, the CDR3 is TGTGCCAGCGCCGTGCGGATGAACACTGAAGCTTTCTTT. Its translation is CASAVRMNTEAFF.

This clonotype was recorded many times. This chain joins TRBV10-3 and TRBJ2-1; maybe TRBD1 (6 bases). CDR3 length: 14 amino acids. Trimming shortened V by 6 bases and J by 0 bases, and 9 bases separated the two germline ends. Germline CDR1 reads ENHRY; CDR2 reads SYGVKD. CDR3 nucleotides: TGTGCCATCAGCATAGGGGGCTCCTACAATGAGCAGTTCTTC. It translates to CAISIGGSYNEQFF.

In regard to this clonotype: This may arise from a read error, as a much more abundant clone is one base away. The chain is built from TRBV6-1 and TRBJ2-5, with TRBD1 as a possible D gene (6 bases). Trimming removed 6 bases from V and 3 bases from J, with 8 bases in between. The CDR3 has 12 amino acids. CDR1 is MNHNS, CDR2 SASEGT, per germline. In nucleotides, the CDR3 is TGTGCCAGCAGCTGGACAGAAGAGACCCAGTACTTC. Residues: CASSWTEETQYF.

This clonotype was seen repeatedly, ten times or more. The chain uses TRBV7-3 and TRBJ2-5; tentatively, D is TRBD1 (5 bases). The CDR3 has 16 amino acids. In germline, CDR1 is SGHTA, CDR2 FQGTGA. Deletions cut 2 bases from V and 4 bases from J, with 17 bases between. The CDR3 DNA reads TGTGCCAGCAGCTTATCTGGCCTAGGGGTGGGAGAGACCCAGTACTTC. Protein product: CASSLSGLGVGETQYF.

For this clonotype: Possible read error: a much larger clone is one base away. The chain combines TRBV5-6 with TRBJ2-7; no clear D gene. Germline assignment: CDR1 SGHDT and CDR2 YYEEEE. The V end was cut by 0 bases, the J end by 6 bases, with 10 bases between. CDR3 length equals 13 residues. The CDR3 is CASSLGSQCEQYV. In DNA form, the CDR3 reads TGTGCCAGCAGCTTGGGATCGCAATGCGAGCAGTACGTC.

The chain has TRBV28 and TRBJ1-5, with D possibly being TRBD1 (5 bases). The CDR3 is 15 residues long. Germline V gene sequence: CDR1 MDHEN, CDR2 SYDVKM. Trimming removed 5 bases from V and 9 bases from J, with 20 bases in between. For the CDR3, the DNA is TGTGCCAGCAGTCGTCTCCGGGACGGCCTTGGGCCCCAGCATTTT. Residues: CASSRLRDGLGPQHF.

The sample holds a few counts of this clonotype. This rearrangement joins TRBV7-9 to TRBJ2-2; D may be TRBD1 (5 bases). This CDR3 is built from 14 residues. Trimming removed 6 bases from V and 2 bases from J, with 10 bases in between. CDR1 SEHNR and CDR2 FQNEAQ come from the germline V gene (reference sequence). This CDR3 reads CASRQDTNTGELFF. The CDR3 DNA sequence: TGTGCCAGCAGACAGGACACTAACACCGGGGAGCTGTTTTTT.

This clonotype was counted only a few times. This chain uses TRBV3-1 with TRBJ1-1; 7 bases are a match to TRBD1. Trimming at V came to 4 bases and at J to 9 bases, leaving 8 bases not matched to a gene. The CDR3 sequence is 13 residues long. Germline loops: CDR1 LGHDT, CDR2 YNNKEL (reference sequence). CDR3 nucleotide sequence: TGTGCCAGCAGCCTCGGGACAGCTATTAAAGCTTTCTTT. Protein product: CASSLGTAIKAFF.

This chain connects TRBV2 to TRBJ2-5, with a weak D call TRBD2 (6 bases). CDR3 length equals 13 residues. The V end lost 6 bases, the J end lost 2 bases, and 10 bases lay between the germline ends. Germline CDR1 SNHLY, CDR2 FYNNEI. The CDR3 sequence: CASRGTLQETQYF. The CDR3 DNA reads TGTGCCAGCAGAGGGACTCTACAAGAGACCCAGTACTTC.

This clonotype occurred a few times. V is TRBV5-5 and J is TRBJ1-1; no reliable D call. V lost 2 bases to trimming and J lost 5 bases, with 13 bases between them. Germline V gene data show CDR1 as SGHKS and CDR2 as YYEKEE (reference sequence). The CDR3 is 14 residues long. In DNA, the CDR3 is TGTGCCAGCAGCTTCTTGGTGGGTGAGACTGAAGCTTTCTTT. Encoded protein: CASSFLVGETEAFF.

Many counts were recorded for this clonotype. The chain combines TRBV11-2 with TRBJ2-1, with 9 positions matching TRBD2. Germline CDR1 and CDR2: SGHAT and FQNNGV. V lost 7 bases, J lost 1 base, and 11 bases stayed unmatched. The CDR3 has 17 residues. CDR3 amino acids: CASNYDFAGGSYNEQFF. The CDR3 DNA reads TGTGCCAGCAACTACGATTTCGCGGGGGGGTCCTACAATGAGCAGTTCTTC. The entire variable domain, with the rest obtained from reference TRBV11-2 and TRBJ2-1, is as follows: EAGVAQSPRYKIIEKRQSVAFWCNPISGHATLYWYQQILGQGPKLLIQFQNNGVVDDSQLPKDRFSAERLKGVDSTLKIQPAKLEDSAVYLCASNYDFAGGSYNEQFFGPGTRLTVL.

At least ten counts were recorded for this clonotype. V gene TRBV3-1 combines with J gene TRBJ2-1, with D perhaps matching TRBD2 (5 bases). Germline V gene sequence: CDR1 LGHDT, CDR2 YNNKEL (reference sequence). V shed 0 bases and J shed 12 bases, with 18 bases lying between them. The CDR3 is made up of 15 amino acids. Written as DNA, the CDR3 is TGTGCCAGCAGCCAAGATCAGGTTGGACTCCGGTTGCAGTTCTTC. It specifies CASSQDQVGLRLQFF.

In this sample, this clonotype turned up many times. The chain is built from TRBV7-8 and TRBJ2-3, with TRBD2 matching 8 bases. The CDR3 has 16 amino acids. Germline V lookup: CDR1 SGHVS, CDR2 FQNEAQ. J gave up 0 bases and V 2 bases, and 4 bases lay outside the gene matches. The CDR3 loop is CASSLWAGGSTDTQYF. The DNA for the CDR3 is TGTGCCAGCAGCTTATGGGCGGGAGGCAGCACAGATACGCAGTATTTT.

The table lists this clonotype with a few counts. The V and J genes are TRBV12-3 or TRBV12-4 and TRBJ1-5; unclear D gene. This CDR3 is 18 amino acids long. V lost 11 bases and J 0 bases, leaving 26 bases between the germline ends. The CDR3 DNA reads TGTGCCTTCTGTTTAGGTACATGGTTGGAAAATAGCAATCAGCCCCAGCATTTT. Translation: CAFCLGTWLENSNQPQHF.

Concerning this clonotype itself: It may be a read error: a sequence one base away is much more abundant. V is TRBV3-1 and J is TRBJ2-3; perhaps TRBD2 as D (5 bases). Germline loops: CDR1 LGHDT, CDR2 YNNKEL (reference sequence). The CDR3 contains 19 residues. This CDR3 is CACSQVWVVKEDGTDTQYF. CDR3 nucleotide sequence: TGTGCCTGCAGCCAAGTTTGGGTCGTCAAGGAGGATGGGACAGATACGCAGTATTTT.

The chain links TRBV5-5 to TRBJ2-3; TRBD2 is a possible D gene (5 bases). V lost 4 bases and J 3 bases, leaving 15 bases between the germline ends. This CDR3 contains 15 residues. The germline V gene encodes CDR1 SGHKS and CDR2 YYEKEE (reference sequence). The CDR3 is CASSVLGRATDTQYF. CDR3 coding DNA: TGTGCCAGCAGCGTTCTAGGGAGAGCGACAGATACGCAGTATTTT.

This clonotype was recorded at least ten times. The chain couples TRBV11-2 to TRBJ2-1; tentatively, D is TRBD2 (6 bases). The CDR3 consists of 13 residues. Germline-derived CDR1 and CDR2 are SGHAT and FQNNGV. V lost 4 bases and J lost 6, with 10 bases in between. CDR3 DNA sequence: TGTGCCAGCAGCTCTAGGCGGGGCAATGAGCAGTTCTTC. This translates into CASSSRRGNEQFF.

The rearrangement links TRBV5-1 to TRBJ2-3, with 7 positions matching TRBD2. From germline, CDR1 is SGHRS and CDR2 YFSETQ. V trimming: 4 bases; J trimming: 4 bases; junction bases outside the gene matches: 3. The CDR3 runs 13 residues. The CDR3 here is CASSRGVADTQYF. As DNA, the CDR3 is TGCGCCAGCAGCCGGGGGGTGGCAGATACGCAGTATTTT.